Listed below are T cell receptor beta chains from one sample, sequenced in a study of blood T cell repertoires in COVID-19. Data came from immunoSEQ multiplex PCR; TCRdb stores just in-frame clones and leaves some out. The sample consists of about 36,000 clones, about 85% of them appearing once. The sample comprised peripheral blood. All receptors derive from a human donor in a cohort sampled during active COVID-19. The CDR3 runs from the conserved cysteine through the conserved F or W. Each record gives: D gene, J gene, clone size, V gene, CDR3 DNA, CDR3 protein. The D gene is left open where the match is weak. Only part of the rows carry a size: once, few, many, or a class if the clone is expanded.

D gene: -
J gene: TRBJ1-3
clone size: -
V gene: TRBV10-3
CDR3 DNA: TGTGCCATCCGGACAGACACTGGAAACACCATATATTTT
CDR3 protein: CAIRTDTGNTIYF

D gene: -
J gene: TRBJ2-7
clone size: -
V gene: TRBV18
CDR3 DNA: TGTGCCAGCTCACCAGGCCTTCTTTTCGAGCAGTACTTC
CDR3 protein: CASSPGLLFEQYF

D gene: -
J gene: TRBJ2-1
clone size: -
V gene: TRBV19
CDR3 DNA: TGTGCCAGTAGTAGGGGGCCTAGTGAGCAGTTCTTC
CDR3 protein: CASSRGPSEQFF

D gene: -
J gene: TRBJ2-7
clone size: -
V gene: TRBV27
CDR3 DNA: TGTGCCAGCAGCAGCGCCGGGTCTTCCTACGAGCAGTACTTC
CDR3 protein: CASSSAGSSYEQYF

D gene: -
J gene: TRBJ2-3
clone size: -
V gene: TRBV7-9
CDR3 DNA: TGTGCCAGCAGCCGGGGGGCGGGGAACACAGATACGCAGTATTTT
CDR3 protein: CASSRGAGNTDTQYF

D gene: TRBD2
J gene: TRBJ2-3
clone size: -
V gene: TRBV11-2
CDR3 DNA: TGTGCCAGCAGCCCGAGGAAGGTGGCGGGGGAGGGTTGGACGCAGTATTTT
CDR3 protein: CASSPRKVAGEGWTQYF

D gene: -
J gene: TRBJ2-3
clone size: -
V gene: TRBV3-1/TRBV3-2
CDR3 DNA: TGTGCCAGCAGCCAAACAGGGGGGGCCACAGATACGCAGTATTTT
CDR3 protein: CASSQTGGATDTQYF

D gene: TRBD2
J gene: TRBJ2-5
clone size: -
V gene: TRBV20-1
CDR3 DNA: TGCAGTGCTAGTTCCGTGAGCGGGGAAGAGACCCAGTACTTC
CDR3 protein: CSASSVSGEETQYF

D gene: TRBD2
J gene: TRBJ2-7
clone size: -
V gene: TRBV5-4
CDR3 DNA: TGTGCCAGCAGCTTTCTAGCGGGTAGCTCCTACGAGCAGTACTTC
CDR3 protein: CASSFLAGSSYEQYF

D gene: TRBD1
J gene: TRBJ2-6
clone size: -
V gene: TRBV10-3
CDR3 DNA: TGTGCCAGCAACAGGGACAGGGCCTTTGGGGCCAACGTCCTGACTTTC
CDR3 protein: CASNRDRAFGANVLTF

D gene: -
J gene: TRBJ2-3
clone size: -
V gene: TRBV6-2/TRBV6-3
CDR3 DNA: TGTGCCAGCAGTTCCCCACACCTCTTCGGCACAGATACGCAGTATTTT
CDR3 protein: CASSSPHLFGTDTQYF

D gene: -
J gene: TRBJ1-1
clone size: -
V gene: TRBV14
CDR3 DNA: TGTGCCAGCAGCCAAGGTATGGGGGGAAACACTGAAGCTTTCTTT
CDR3 protein: CASSQGMGGNTEAFF

D gene: -
J gene: TRBJ2-1
clone size: -
V gene: TRBV9
CDR3 DNA: TGTGCCAGCAGCGTAGGAGGTGTATGGGGGCGGGACAATGAGCAGTTCTTC
CDR3 protein: CASSVGGVWGRDNEQFF

D gene: TRBD1
J gene: TRBJ1-2
clone size: -
V gene: TRBV28
CDR3 DNA: TGTGCCAGCAGTTTGCAGGGGGTGATCAATGGCTACACCTTC
CDR3 protein: CASSLQGVINGYTF

D gene: -
J gene: TRBJ2-3
clone size: -
V gene: TRBV6-5
CDR3 DNA: TGTGCCAGCAGTTACACTGGAGTATCTAGCACAGATACGCAGTATTTT
CDR3 protein: CASSYTGVSSTDTQYF

D gene: TRBD2
J gene: TRBJ2-7
clone size: -
V gene: TRBV30
CDR3 DNA: TGTGCCTGGAGTGTCGGGGCTAGCGGGGGAGACGAGCAGTACTTC
CDR3 protein: CAWSVGASGGDEQYF

D gene: -
J gene: TRBJ1-2
clone size: -
V gene: TRBV29-1
CDR3 DNA: TGCAGCGTTGAAGTGTTTCGGTATGGCTACACCTTC
CDR3 protein: CSVEVFRYGYTF

D gene: TRBD2
J gene: TRBJ2-3
clone size: -
V gene: TRBV4-1
CDR3 DNA: TGCGCCAGCAGCCAAATAGCGGGGGGGAGGGTCACAGATACGCAGTATTTT
CDR3 protein: CASSQIAGGRVTDTQYF

D gene: TRBD1
J gene: TRBJ2-4
clone size: once
V gene: TRBV6-5
CDR3 DNA: TGTGCCAGCAGGGCAGACAGGGGAGTTACTCAGTACTTC
CDR3 protein: CASRADRGVTQYF

D gene: TRBD1
J gene: TRBJ2-3
clone size: -
V gene: TRBV6-1
CDR3 DNA: TGTGCCAGCAGTGACACAGGACAGGGGAAGGCAGATACGCAGTATTTT
CDR3 protein: CASSDTGQGKADTQYF

D gene: -
J gene: TRBJ2-3
clone size: -
V gene: TRBV7-9
CDR3 DNA: TGTGCCAGCAGCTTTTGGCAGGGGACCACAGATACGCAGTATTTT
CDR3 protein: CASSFWQGTTDTQYF

D gene: -
J gene: TRBJ2-7
clone size: -
V gene: TRBV7-9
CDR3 DNA: TGTGCCAGCAACCCAGAACAGAGCTCCTACGAGCAGTACTTC
CDR3 protein: CASNPEQSSYEQYF

D gene: -
J gene: TRBJ1-5
clone size: -
V gene: TRBV6-6
CDR3 DNA: TGTGCCAGCAGCCCTCCCCCGGGGGGCAATCAGCCCCAGCATTTT
CDR3 protein: CASSPPPGGNQPQHF

D gene: -
J gene: TRBJ1-5
clone size: -
V gene: TRBV9
CDR3 DNA: TGTGCCAGCAGCATGACAGATAGCAATCAGCCCCAGCATTTT
CDR3 protein: CASSMTDSNQPQHF

D gene: -
J gene: TRBJ1-5
clone size: few
V gene: TRBV20-1
CDR3 DNA: TGCAGTGCATCAGGGAAAGAGCCCCAGCATTTT
CDR3 protein: CSASGKEPQHF

D gene: -
J gene: TRBJ2-5
clone size: -
V gene: TRBV15
CDR3 DNA: TGTGCCACCAGCAGTTACAGGGGGGGGGAGACCCAGTACTTC
CDR3 protein: CATSSYRGGETQYF

D gene: -
J gene: TRBJ1-5
clone size: once
V gene: TRBV30
CDR3 DNA: TGTGCCTGGAGTAGTTTCGGAGATAGCAATCAGCCCCAGCATTTT
CDR3 protein: CAWSSFGDSNQPQHF

D gene: -
J gene: TRBJ2-5
clone size: -
V gene: TRBV3-1/TRBV3-2
CDR3 DNA: TGTGCCAGCAGCCAAGATGGCGAGACCCAGTACTTC
CDR3 protein: CASSQDGETQYF

D gene: TRBD1
J gene: TRBJ1-5
clone size: -
V gene: TRBV25-1
CDR3 DNA: TGTGCCAGCAGTGCTCCGGGACAGGATCAGCCCCAGCATTTT
CDR3 protein: CASSAPGQDQPQHF

D gene: TRBD1
J gene: TRBJ1-2
clone size: few
V gene: TRBV19
CDR3 DNA: TGTGCCAGTAGTATATTCGACGGGACAGGGTCCGGAGGCTACACCTTC
CDR3 protein: CASSIFDGTGSGGYTF

D gene: -
J gene: TRBJ1-1
clone size: -
V gene: TRBV19
CDR3 DNA: TGTGCCAGTAGTATATACCTCTCTGAAGCTTTTTTT
CDR3 protein: CASSIYLSEAFF

D gene: -
J gene: TRBJ1-1
clone size: -
V gene: TRBV7-3
CDR3 DNA: TGTGCCAGCAGCTTAACGGCGGGGAACACTGAAGCTTTCTTT
CDR3 protein: CASSLTAGNTEAFF

D gene: -
J gene: TRBJ2-2
clone size: -
V gene: TRBV9
CDR3 DNA: TGTGCCAGCAGCGCCCCTTGGACAGCTACCGGGGAGCTGTTTTTT
CDR3 protein: CASSAPWTATGELFF

D gene: TRBD1
J gene: TRBJ1-6
clone size: few
V gene: TRBV7-2
CDR3 DNA: TGTGCCAGCAGCTTAGACGGGACAGGGGTCTCACCCCTCCACTTT
CDR3 protein: CASSLDGTGVSPLHF

D gene: -
J gene: TRBJ1-2
clone size: -
V gene: TRBV7-2
CDR3 DNA: TGTGCCAGCAGCTTAGGGGGACTTTGGGGCTACACCTTC
CDR3 protein: CASSLGGLWGYTF

D gene: -
J gene: TRBJ2-5
clone size: -
V gene: TRBV6-6
CDR3 DNA: TGTGCCAGCATAGAACGGGGGGCCGGAGAGACCCAGTACTTC
CDR3 protein: CASIERGAGETQYF

D gene: -
J gene: TRBJ1-2
clone size: -
V gene: TRBV6-1
CDR3 DNA: TGTGCCAGCAGTGAAGCGCAGGACATCCACGTTGGTGGCTACACCTTC
CDR3 protein: CASSEAQDIHVGGYTF

D gene: TRBD1
J gene: TRBJ1-1
clone size: -
V gene: TRBV7-9
CDR3 DNA: TGTGCCAGCAGCCCGACCGGACAGGGGACTAACACTGAAGCTTTCTTT
CDR3 protein: CASSPTGQGTNTEAFF

D gene: -
J gene: TRBJ2-5
clone size: -
V gene: TRBV5-6
CDR3 DNA: TGTGCCAGCAGCACACCTAGGGCAGGAGGGACCCAGTACTTC
CDR3 protein: CASSTPRAGGTQYF

D gene: -
J gene: TRBJ1-1
clone size: -
V gene: TRBV5-1
CDR3 DNA: TGCGCCAGCAGCTCCCACCCCGGGAGTAAGAACACTGAAGCTTTCTTT
CDR3 protein: CASSSHPGSKNTEAFF

D gene: -
J gene: TRBJ1-1
clone size: -
V gene: TRBV5-1
CDR3 DNA: TGCGCCAGCAGCTTAGACACGAACACTGAAGCTTTCTTT
CDR3 protein: CASSLDTNTEAFF